Shown below are 23 T cell receptor beta chains from a single sample sequenced in a study of glioma-infiltrating T cells. Using RNA template, CDR3s of TCR alpha and beta were amplified with iRepertoire arm-PCR. TCRdb reprocessed the multiplex PCR reads via MiXCR and lists one record per CDR3 protein. The table lists about 130,000 distinct CDR3 sequences, 20% to 25% of them singletons. Sequencing input: glioma tissue, nonneoplastic brain tissue, or PBMCs (not recorded which). These receptors all stem from a human donor with low-grade glioma or glioblastoma, undergoing nonglioma brain surgery, or in good health (not recorded which).

This clonotype was seen at least ten times. This chain connects TRBV11-2 to TRBJ2-3, with 11 nucleotides matching TRBD2. The CDR3 spans 15 residues. The V gene end was trimmed by 1 base and the J gene end by 5 bases; junction bases not matched to a gene: 2. CDR1 and CDR2 from the germline V gene are SGHAT and FQNNGV. CDR3: CASSLASGGRDTQYF. The CDR3 DNA follows: TGTGCCAGCAGCTTAGCTAGCGGGGGGCGAGATACGCAGTATTTT.

The CDR3 DNA is TGCAGTGCTGCGGACAGGGGGAACACTGAAGCTTTCTTT. Translated: CSAADRGNTEAFF. The chain couples TRBV20-1 to TRBJ1-1; 9 bases agree with TRBD1. Germline CDR1 reads DFQATT; CDR2 reads SNEGSKA (reference sequence). The V segment lost 5 bases and the J segment 1 base; nucleotides outside the gene matches: 2. The CDR3 consists of 13 residues.

This sequence joins TRBV14 and TRBJ1-1, with D possibly TRBD1 on 5 matching bases. Germline values: CDR1 SGHDN, CDR2 FVKESK. The CDR3 sequence is 14 residues long. The germline V and J ends were trimmed by 0 bases and 6 bases, with 11 bases remaining between them. CDR3 protein: CASSQEFRGAEAFF. CDR3 in DNA: TGTGCCAGCAGCCAAGAATTTCGGGGGGCTGAAGCTTTCTTT.

This clonotype occurred a few times. The CDR3 DNA follows: TGCGCCAGCAGCCATATCAGGTTGAGCTCCTACAATGAGCAGTTCTTC. It yields the protein CASSHIRLSSYNEQFF. The chain joins TRBV4-1 to TRBJ2-1; D gene uncertain. The CDR3 is 16 residues long. Germline V gene data show CDR1 as MGHRA and CDR2 as YSYEKL. The V and J ends lost 3 bases and 0 bases respectively, with 12 bases between them.

This sequence joins TRBV18 and TRBJ1-1; tentatively, D is TRBD1 (5 bases). Trimming took off 1 base at V and 2 bases at J, with 11 bases between the two ends. CDR3 length: 15 amino acids. CDR1 and CDR2 (germline): KGHSH, LQKENI. CDR3 coding DNA: TGTGCCAGCTCACCACAGGGGACCAGAAACACTGAAGCTTTCTTT. It encodes CASSPQGTRNTEAFF.

V and J are TRBV9 and TRBJ2-3; perhaps TRBD2 as D (7 bases). V shed 4 bases and J shed 2 bases, with 20 bases lying between them. CDR1 and CDR2 (germline): SGDLS, YYNGEE. The CDR3 spans 17 residues. The CDR3 sequence: CASSPAPGRGATDTQYF. CDR3 DNA sequence: TGTGCCAGCAGCCCCGCCCCAGGACGGGGGGCCACAGATACGCAGTATTTT.

The rearrangement uses TRBV6-5 and TRBJ2-2; D is unclear. V lost 0 bases to trimming and J lost 3 bases, with 8 bases between them. Germline lookup yields CDR1 MNHEY and CDR2 SVGAGI. CDR3 length equals 15 residues. The CDR3 here is CASSYSPGYTGELFF. The CDR3 region has the DNA TGTGCCAGCAGTTACTCTCCCGGCTACACCGGGGAGCTGTTTTTT.

This clonotype was observed a handful of times. The rearrangement links TRBV7-9 to TRBJ2-7; D uncertain. Trimming took 0 bases from V and 12 from J, leaving 15 bases between them. Germline CDR1 SEHNR, CDR2 FQNEAQ (reference sequence). This CDR3 contains 13 residues. In DNA, the CDR3 is TGTGCCAGCAGCTTAGCGGTCAGTGAACAGCCGTACGTC. This translates into CASSLAVSEQPYV.

The rearrangement uses TRBV6-6 and TRBJ2-7, with D uncertain. Trimming took 0 bases from V and 5 from J, leaving 8 bases between them. The germline V gene encodes CDR1 MNHNY and CDR2 SVGAGI (reference sequence). The CDR3 is made up of 13 amino acids. The DNA for the CDR3 is TGTGCCAGCAGTTACTCAAGTCTCAACGAGCAGTACGTC. It yields the protein CASSYSSLNEQYV.

This chain joins TRBV2 and TRBJ2-2; TRBD1 aligns across 7 bases. Germline trimming cut 5 bases from V and 5 bases from J; bases unmatched to any gene: 11. Germline V gives CDR1 SNHLY, CDR2 FYNNEI. The CDR3 contains 16 residues. In nucleotides, the CDR3 is TGTGCCAGCAGTTTCGACAGGGCCAGTTGGACCGGGGAGCTGTTTTTT. Its protein is CASSFDRASWTGELFF.

The rearrangement joins TRBV19 to TRBJ2-5; D remains unclear. The CDR3 extends over 13 amino acids. The V gene's germline CDR1 is LNHDA and CDR2 SQIVND (reference sequence). Between the trimmed V and J ends, which lost 10 bases and 2 bases, there was a span of 14 bases. CDR3: CATRVDGQETQYF. The CDR3 DNA is TGTGCCACCCGTGTTGATGGACAAGAGACCCAGTACTTC.

The rearrangement joins TRBV29-1 to TRBJ1-1; D uncertain. Trimming left V 4 bases short and J 1 base short, with 7 bases between. The CDR3 is made up of 12 amino acids. CDR1 and CDR2 from the germline V gene are SQVTM and ANQGSEA. The CDR3: CSVVQANTEAFF. CDR3 nucleotides: TGCAGCGTTGTTCAGGCGAACACTGAAGCTTTCTTT.

The V call is TRBV6-5, the J call TRBJ2-7; a weak D match, TRBD2 (6 bases). CDR3 size: 13 residues. The germline V and J ends were trimmed by 5 bases and 7 bases, with 15 bases remaining between them. Germline V gene sequence: CDR1 MNHEY, CDR2 SVGAGI. Here the CDR3 reads CASSPGEDREQYV. In DNA form, the CDR3 reads TGTGCCAGCAGTCCGGGAGAGGATAGGGAGCAGTACGTC.

The chain is built from TRBV11-2 and TRBJ2-3; D is uncertain. The CDR3 is 14 residues long. Germline V lookup: CDR1 SGHAT, CDR2 FQNNGV. V gave up 6 bases and J gave up 2 bases, with 12 bases separating them. As DNA, the CDR3 is TGTGCCAGCAGGAACCTACCGCCCACAGATACGCAGTATTTT. This codes for CASRNLPPTDTQYF.

This clonotype was observed a few times. This chain uses TRBV19 with TRBJ1-1, with D hard to call. The CDR3 consists of 15 residues. Per germline, CDR1 LNHDA and CDR2 SQIVND (reference sequence). Trimming removed 3 bases at V and 1 base at J, with 12 bases between. In nucleotides, the CDR3 is TGTGCCAGTAGTATGGGCAGTCTAAGGAACACTGAAGCTTTCTTT. It yields the protein CASSMGSLRNTEAFF.

This clonotype was picked up one time. A read error is possible here, since a much larger clone lies one base away. V and J are TRBV6-2 or TRBV6-3 and TRBJ2-5, with TRBD1 identical over 10 bases. In germline, CDR1 is MNHEY, CDR2 SVGEGT. CDR3 length equals 16 residues. The CDR3: CPSSYSNTGQGETQYF. The DNA of the CDR3 is TGTCCCAGCAGTTACTCGAATACGGGACAGGGGGAGACCCAGTACTTC.

A few counts support this clonotype. This chain uses TRBV7-9 with TRBJ2-7, with TRBD1 matching 8 bases. The CDR3 is 15 amino acids. V shed 5 bases, J shed 3 bases, and the junction held 9 bases outside the gene matches. Germline CDR1 SEHNR, CDR2 FQNEAQ (reference sequence). DNA of the CDR3: TGTGCCAGCAGCCCAACAGGGGGTCTCAACTACGAGCAGTACGTC. This encodes CASSPTGGLNYEQYV.

The rearrangement uses TRBV6-1 and TRBJ2-7; tentative D call: TRBD1 (5 bases). CDR1 and CDR2 (germline): MNHNS, SASEGT. The CDR3 has 11 residues. V was shortened by 9 bases and J by 3 bases, with 9 bases between the two germline ends. The CDR3 sequence: CASEDNYEQYF. As DNA, the CDR3 is TGTGCCAGTGAGGACAACTACGAGCAGTACTTC.

This clonotype was observed many times. The rearrangement uses TRBV27 and TRBJ1-2, with 8 bases lining up with TRBD1. Germline values: CDR1 MNHEY, CDR2 SMNVEV (reference sequence). The CDR3 spans 15 residues. V shed 2 bases and J 1 base; nucleotides not matched to a gene: 3. Here the CDR3 DNA reads TGTGCCAGCAGTTTAGGGACAGGCCTTAACTATGGCTACACCTTC. Protein product: CASSLGTGLNYGYTF.

This chain joins TRBV13 and TRBJ2-1; 10 bases map to TRBD2. J lost 6 bases, V lost 5 bases, and 4 bases had no gene match. Germline CDR1 PRHDT, CDR2 FYEKMQ (reference sequence). CDR3 size: 14 residues. CDR3 DNA: TGTGCCAGCAGCCCAGGACTAGCGGTCAATGAGCAGTTCTTC. Amino acids: CASSPGLAVNEQFF.

The chain recombines TRBV4-1 with TRBJ1-2; D unresolved. The CDR3 extends over 14 amino acids. Germline values: CDR1 MGHRA, CDR2 YSYEKL. V was trimmed by 2 bases and J by 8 bases, leaving 15 bases between them. CDR3 amino acids: CASSQPGALAGYTF. CDR3 nucleotides: TGCGCCAGCAGCCAACCGGGAGCTCTTGCGGGCTACACCTTC.

The chain joins TRBV2 to TRBJ1-5; no reliable D call. Per germline, CDR1 SNHLY and CDR2 FYNNEI. The V end lost 0 bases, the J end lost 5 bases, and 8 bases lay between the germline ends. The CDR3 consists of 14 residues. CDR3 loop: CASSEATSDQPQHF. The CDR3 region has the DNA TGTGCCAGCAGTGAAGCAACGTCCGATCAGCCCCAGCATTTT.

This clonotype was seen ten or more times. V and J are TRBV6-6 and TRBJ1-1, with no clear D. This CDR3 is 13 amino acids long. V dropped 2 bases and J dropped 11 bases, with 15 bases sitting between them. Germline V lookup: CDR1 MNHNY, CDR2 SVGAGI (reference sequence). CDR3: CASSYNEGQRAFF. The CDR3 DNA sequence: TGTGCCAGCAGTTACAACGAGGGCCAAAGGGCTTTCTTT.